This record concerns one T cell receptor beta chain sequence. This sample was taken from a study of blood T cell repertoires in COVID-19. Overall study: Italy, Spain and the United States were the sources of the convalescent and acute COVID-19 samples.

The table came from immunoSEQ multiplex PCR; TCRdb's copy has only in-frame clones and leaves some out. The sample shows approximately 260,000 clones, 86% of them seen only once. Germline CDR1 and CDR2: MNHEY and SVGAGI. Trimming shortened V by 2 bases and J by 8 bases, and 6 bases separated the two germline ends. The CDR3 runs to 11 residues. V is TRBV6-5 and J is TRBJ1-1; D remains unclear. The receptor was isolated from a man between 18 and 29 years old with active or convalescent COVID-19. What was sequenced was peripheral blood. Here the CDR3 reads CASSYNREAFF. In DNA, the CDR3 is TGTGCCAGCAGTTACAACAGAGAAGCTTTCTTT.